Following are 28 T cell receptor beta chains from one sample sequenced in a study of shared clonotypes between healthy human individuals. The repertoire was sequenced with immunoSEQ multiplex PCR; TCRdb's copy has only in-frame clones and lacks some. Here the sample spans about 2.4 million clones, roughly 93% being singletons. The sample was naive CD4+ T cells from PBMCs. Subset defined: CD45RA+ positively selected. Receptors originate from a man aged 18-30 years in good health. Some clones in this sample may be carry-over from other donors' samples.

The CDR3, as DNA: TGTGCCAGCAGCTTAGTTGGCAACGGGGAGACCCAGTACTTC. Its translation is CASSLVGNGETQYF. The chain has TRBV7-2 and TRBJ2-5, with unresolved D. This CDR3 comprises 14 residues. Between the trimmed V and J ends, which lost 1 base and 5 bases, there was a span of 11 bases. Germline V gives CDR1 SGHTA, CDR2 FQGNSA.

The chain joins TRBV5-1 to TRBJ2-2, with D perhaps matching TRBD2 (5 bases). This CDR3 spans 14 amino acids. Germline V gene data show CDR1 as SGHRS and CDR2 as YFSETQ. The germline V and J ends were trimmed by 3 bases and 4 bases, with 10 bases remaining between them. The CDR3 nucleotides read TGCGCCAGCAGCTCCATCAGCGGCACCGGGGAGCTGTTTTTT. It specifies CASSSISGTGELFF.

Details on this clone: Other DNA sequences in this sample translate to the same CDR3. CDR3 bases: TGTGCCACCAGCAGAGACAGGGGAGATACGCAGTATTTT. It translates to CATSRDRGDTQYF. This rearrangement joins TRBV15 to TRBJ2-3, with D possibly being TRBD1 (6 bases). Germline CDR1 LNHNV, CDR2 YYDKDF (reference sequence). The V gene lost 0 bases and the J gene lost 5 bases, with 6 bases spanning the gap. The CDR3 loop spans 13 amino acids.

This chain joins TRBV4-2 and TRBJ2-3, with 12 bases aligning to TRBD2. CDR1 is LGHNA, CDR2 YNFKEQ, per germline. The CDR3 totals 18 residues. With V trimmed by 1 base and J by 2 bases, 7 bases remained unmatched. The CDR3 spells CASSQGLAGVLDTDTQYF. The CDR3 DNA reads TGTGCCAGCAGCCAAGGACTAGCGGGAGTGTTGGACACAGATACGCAGTATTTT.

The gene calls are TRBV15 and TRBJ2-7; the match to TRBD2 covers 7 bases. J lost 4 bases, V lost 0 bases, and 9 bases had no gene match. Germline CDR1 is LNHNV and CDR2 is YYDKDF (reference sequence). CDR3 size: 16 residues. The CDR3 loop is CATSRDWGGRGYEQYF. CDR3 coding DNA: TGTGCCACCAGCAGAGATTGGGGCGGGAGAGGTTACGAGCAGTACTTC.

With respect to this clone: The identical CDR3 is also encoded by other nucleotide sequences in the sample. The genes are TRBV5-1 and TRBJ1-1; the D gene is possibly TRBD1 (5 bases). The CDR3 runs to 15 residues. V lost 5 bases to trimming and J lost 1 base, with 15 bases between them. CDR1 SGHRS and CDR2 YFSETQ come from the germline V gene. The CDR3 spells CASSLSRRGNTEAFF. The CDR3 DNA sequence: TGCGCCAGCAGTCTAAGCAGGAGGGGGAACACTGAAGCTTTCTTT.

The chain employs TRBV25-1 and TRBJ1-3, with a possible D match to TRBD1 (5 bases). Germline V gives CDR1 MGHDK, CDR2 SYGVNS. The V gene lost 4 bases and the J gene lost 0 bases, with 16 bases spanning the gap. The CDR3 has 17 amino acids. CDR3 nucleotides: TGTGCCAGCAGTGTCCTGGGGACTGCAAACTCTGGAAACACCATATATTTT. This translates into CASSVLGTANSGNTIYF.

This clone was seen only once. The chain uses TRBV5-4 and TRBJ1-1; weak D call: TRBD1 (5 bases). The CDR3 loop spans 14 amino acids. Germline assignment: CDR1 SGHNT and CDR2 YYREEE (reference sequence). The V end was cut by 4 bases, the J end by 7 bases, with 17 bases between. In DNA, the CDR3 is TGTGCCAGCAGCCCGGGGAATCGGGGCTTTGAAGCTTTCTTT. The encoded protein is CASSPGNRGFEAFF. Full variable domain (missing parts from reference TRBV5-4 and TRBJ1-1): ETGVTQSPTHLIKTRGQQVTLRCSSQSGHNTVSWYQQALGQGPQFIFQYYREEENGRGNFPPRFSGLQFPNYSSELNVNALELDDSALYLCASSPGNRGFEAFFGQGTRLTVV.

This sequence joins TRBV6-5 and TRBJ2-7; D gene unclear. V lost 3 bases to trimming and J lost 0 bases, with 12 bases between them. This CDR3 has 15 amino acids. Germline loops: CDR1 MNHEY, CDR2 SVGAGI. The DNA of the CDR3 is TGTGCCAGCAGTTATAGGTTGGGAAGCTCCTACGAGCAGTACTTC. It codes for CASSYRLGSSYEQYF.

About this clone: The same CDR3 arises from other DNA sequences in this sample as well. The chain links TRBV13 to TRBJ1-2; D may be TRBD1 (6 bases). Germline V gene sequence: CDR1 PRHDT, CDR2 FYEKMQ (reference sequence). Trimming removed 2 bases at V and 4 bases at J, with 8 bases between. The CDR3 has 13 amino acids. The CDR3 nucleotides are TGTGCCAGCAGCTTAAGGGGGATCTATGGCTACACCTTC. This translates into CASSLRGIYGYTF.

The rearrangement links TRBV18 to TRBJ1-1, with 10 bases aligning to TRBD1. The CDR3 loop spans 15 amino acids. Germline lookup yields CDR1 KGHSH and CDR2 LQKENI. Trimming cost V 6 bases and J 1 base; bases outside gene matches: 5. The CDR3 protein is CASSRQGAGNTEAFF. The CDR3 DNA is TGTGCCAGCTCGCGACAGGGGGCTGGGAACACTGAAGCTTTCTTT.

Only one count was recorded for this clone. The same CDR3 can be traced to other DNA sequences in this sample. The chain combines TRBV9 with TRBJ2-3; no clear D gene. Trimming removed 4 bases at V and 3 bases at J, with 9 bases between. Germline CDR1 is SGDLS and CDR2 is YYNGEE. The CDR3 length is 13 residues. CDR3 DNA sequence: TGTGCCAGCAGCCCCCCCGGGACAGATACGCAGTATTTT. This encodes CASSPPGTDTQYF.

The J gene is TRBJ2-7, the V gene TRBV2; 7 nucleotides line up with TRBD2. The CDR3 is 14 amino acids. Losses at the gene ends were 9 bases for V and 3 bases for J; bases not matched to a gene: 11. Germline CDR1 is SNHLY and CDR2 is FYNNEI. The CDR3 sequence is CASRDSGGLYEQYF. Written as DNA, the CDR3 is TGTGCCAGTAGAGACTCGGGAGGCCTCTACGAGCAGTACTTC.

The V call is TRBV7-2, the J call TRBJ2-7; D possibly corresponds to TRBD2 (5 bases). The V gene lost 5 bases and the J gene lost 6 bases, with 17 bases spanning the gap. The germline V gene has CDR1 SGHTA and CDR2 FQGNSA. The CDR3 has 14 amino acids. DNA for the CDR3: TGTGCCAGCAGCCCATTCGGGAAGAGACTCGAGCAGTACTTC. Its protein product is CASSPFGKRLEQYF.

In regard to this clone: This sample also contains other DNA sequences that code for the same CDR3. The rearrangement uses TRBV11-3 and TRBJ1-1, with TRBD1 identical over 7 bases. The CDR3 loop spans 14 amino acids. From germline, CDR1 is SGHNT and CDR2 YENEEA. V lost 5 bases to trimming and J lost 1 base; unmatched junction nucleotides: 4. The CDR3 DNA follows: TGTGCCAGCAGCCCAGGGACAGCGAACACTGAAGCTTTCTTT. Protein: CASSPGTANTEAFF.

V and J are TRBV7-2 and TRBJ2-2; the match to TRBD1 covers 7 bases. CDR1 SGHTA and CDR2 FQGNSA come from the germline V gene. The trim removed 5 bases at V and 5 bases at J, leaving 11 bases unmatched. The CDR3 totals 16 residues. The CDR3 DNA is TGTGCCAGCAGCCAAACTAGGGACAGTAATACCGGGGAGCTGTTTTTT. Protein product: CASSQTRDSNTGELFF. Variable domain in full (rest from reference TRBV7-2 and TRBJ2-2): GAGVSQSPSNKVTEKGKDVELRCDPISGHTALYWYRQSLGQGLEFLIYFQGNSAPDKSGLPSDRFSAERTGGSVSTLTIQRTQQEDSAVYLCASSQTRDSNTGELFFGEGSRLTVL.

In its sample, this clone was seen once. V gene TRBV6-5 combines with J gene TRBJ2-5; TRBD1 aligns across 7 bases. V was clipped by 8 bases and J by 2 bases; unmatched bases: 2. Germline V gene sequence: CDR1 MNHEY, CDR2 SVGAGI. CDR3 size: 12 residues. DNA for the CDR3: TGTGCCAGCGAGGACAGGCAAGAGACCCAGTACTTC. The encoded protein is CASEDRQETQYF.

The V and J genes are TRBV6-1 and TRBJ1-2, with TRBD1 identical over 8 bases. V lost 8 bases and J lost 1; bases outside the gene matches: 3. The CDR3 loop spans 13 amino acids. Germline CDR1 and CDR2: MNHNS and SASEGT. The CDR3 DNA is TGTGCCAGCCGACAGGGGCATAACTATGGCTACACCTTC. It specifies CASRQGHNYGYTF.

The chain joins TRBV4-2 to TRBJ2-3; the match to TRBD1 covers 8 bases. V was pared by 6 bases and J by 1 base, with 6 bases of the junction left unmatched. This CDR3 has 15 residues. CDR1 is LGHNA and CDR2 is YNFKEQ in the germline V gene. The CDR3 is CASRRTGLGTDTQYF. The CDR3 DNA reads TGTGCCAGCAGAAGGACAGGGTTGGGCACAGATACGCAGTATTTT.

The chain joins TRBV28 to TRBJ1-1, with TRBD1 identical over 7 bases. This CDR3 is built from 17 residues. The V segment lost 7 bases and the J segment 1 base; nucleotides outside the gene matches: 15. Looked up from germline, CDR1 is MDHEN and CDR2 is SYDVKM. CDR3 DNA sequence: TGTGCCAGCACCCTAGCCGCGACAGGGATCAGGAACACTGAAGCTTTCTTT. Its protein is CASTLAATGIRNTEAFF.

Regarding this clone: Other DNA variants within this sample encode the same CDR3. The rearrangement uses TRBV9 and TRBJ2-1; the D is unclear. Per germline, CDR1 SGDLS and CDR2 YYNGEE. This CDR3 spans 15 amino acids. V shed 0 bases and J shed 0 bases, with 7 bases lying between them. CDR3: CASSVGPSSYNEQFF. The DNA for the CDR3 is TGTGCCAGCAGCGTAGGCCCCAGCTCCTACAATGAGCAGTTCTTC.

The V and J genes are TRBV6-5 and TRBJ1-2; tentative D call: TRBD1 (5 bases). Trimming pared 5 bases from V and 2 bases from J, leaving 15 bases between. The CDR3 has 15 residues. The germline V gene encodes CDR1 MNHEY and CDR2 SVGAGI. The CDR3 loop is CASSLRRGANYGYTF. The CDR3 bases are TGTGCCAGCAGTCTCCGTCGGGGCGCAAACTATGGCTACACCTTC.

J is TRBJ2-1 and V is TRBV28; the match to TRBD2 covers 13 bases. Trimming cost V 7 bases and J 6 bases; bases outside gene matches: 9. CDR3 length equals 16 residues. Germline CDR1 is MDHEN and CDR2 is SYDVKM. CDR3 loop: CASTPSTSGRANEQFF. In nucleotides, the CDR3 is TGTGCCAGCACCCCGAGCACTAGCGGGAGGGCCAATGAGCAGTTCTTC.

The chain is built from TRBV23-1 and TRBJ1-2; TRBD1 aligns across 9 bases. Being an ORF, TRBV23-1 has a function that is uncertain. Trimming took 0 bases from V and 8 from J; bases not matched to a gene: 10. The CDR3 runs to 16 residues. CDR3 sequence: CASSQSRDRERWGYTF. The CDR3 coding sequence is TGCGCCAGCAGTCAATCCAGGGACAGGGAGCGGTGGGGCTACACCTTC.

The gene calls are TRBV28 and TRBJ2-5, with 12 positions matching TRBD2. In germline, CDR1 is MDHEN, CDR2 SYDVKM. The CDR3 totals 16 residues. V gave up 2 bases and J gave up 4 bases; unmatched junction bases: 5. CDR3 protein: CASSLTGLAGGETQYF. The CDR3 DNA sequence: TGTGCCAGCAGTTTAACGGGACTAGCGGGTGGAGAGACCCAGTACTTC.

This clone was seen just once. The chain has TRBV28 and TRBJ2-3; D gene unclear. The CDR3 is 11 amino acids. The germline V gene has CDR1 MDHEN and CDR2 SYDVKM. The V gene lost 3 bases and the J gene lost 5 bases, with 3 bases spanning the gap. The CDR3 nucleotides read TGTGCCAGCAGTTTCATAGATACGCAGTATTTT. It specifies CASSFIDTQYF.

This clone was detected only once. The CDR3 nucleotides read TGTGCCAGCAGTTTTAAGGCGAACACTGAAGCTTTCTTT. This sequence encodes CASSFKANTEAFF. This chain joins TRBV27 and TRBJ1-1; D gene ambiguous. The CDR3 is 13 residues long. CDR1 MNHEY and CDR2 SMNVEV come from the germline V gene (reference sequence). V gave up 3 bases and J gave up 1 base, with 6 bases separating them.

V is TRBV28 and J is TRBJ2-7, with TRBD2 identical over 7 bases. The J segment lost 4 bases and the V segment lost 6 bases, leaving 15 bases of the junction unmatched. The CDR3 is 16 residues long. Germline V CDR1 and CDR2: MDHEN, SYDVKM. As DNA, the CDR3 is TGTGCCAGCAGGAGAAGTTGGGCGGGAGAGGGGTACGAGCAGTACTTC. Its translation: CASRRSWAGEGYEQYF.